This T cell receptor beta chain was sequenced in a study of neoadjuvant anti-PD-1 for oral cavity cancer. Overall study: Patients mostly received three to four biweekly nivolumab doses at 3 mg/kg before surgery. Study results and limitations: After neoadjuvant nivolumab, PBMC T cell clonality was significantly higher in non-responders than responders.

Profiling relied on immunoSEQ multiplex PCR, and the TCRdb table lists in-frame clones only, not all of them. The data show thousands of clones, 55% to 70% seen once. The CDR3 is 15 amino acids. V lost 4 bases and J lost 1, with 14 bases in between. Germline V lookup: CDR1 SGHRS, CDR2 YFSETQ. Worth noting for this clone: Its antigen remains unknown.

Indicated time point: after neoadjuvant nivolumab, at surgical resection. The receptor comes from a person aged 40 to 85 with oral cavity squamous cell carcinoma. The V gene is TRBV5-1, the J gene TRBJ2-5; no clear D. Sample: PBMCs, taken after nivolumab (anti-PD-1) treatment. In DNA, the CDR3 is TGCGCCAGCAGCCCCCGAGTTGGCAGCCAAGAGACCCAGTACTTC. It specifies CASSPRVGSQETQYF.